Below are 30 T cell receptor beta chains sequenced from a single sample in a study of human T cells and chemical hapten exposure. As to time point: patch test 1, 2 weeks after DPC sensitization. Noted treatment: therapeutic diphenylcyclopropenone sensitization with weekly scalp DPC. TCRdb recomputed calls from the RACE reads with MiXCR, one row per CDR3 protein. The sample has 350,000 or so distinct CDR3 sequences, roughly 6.9% seen once; the top ten hold 7% to 10%. Sequenced material: whole blood, taken in connection with sensitization to the hapten diphenylcyclopropenone (DPC). These receptors all stem from a woman aged 18-29 years with alopecia areata. Some clones in this sample may be carry-over from other donors' samples.

CDR3 sequence reads: CASSEYGTGGMNTEAFF. DNA for the CDR3: TGTGCCAGCAGTGAATATGGGACAGGGGGTATGAACACTGAAGCTTTCTTT. The V and J genes are TRBV6-5 and TRBJ1-1; 11 positions agree with TRBD1. The CDR3 has 17 residues. Trimming at V came to 5 bases and at J to 0 bases, leaving 8 bases not matched to a gene. CDR1 is MNHEY, CDR2 SVGAGI, per germline.

At least ten counts were recorded for this clonotype. The chain links TRBV6-2 or TRBV6-3 to TRBJ2-3; weak D call: TRBD2 (7 bases). V was shortened by 0 bases and J by 1 base, with 14 bases between the two germline ends. CDR3 size: 17 residues. Germline values: CDR1 MNHEY, CDR2 SVGEGT. CDR3 in amino acids: CASSYSSRGARTDTQYF. The CDR3 bases are TGTGCCAGCAGTTACTCGAGTCGGGGGGCCCGCACAGATACGCAGTATTTT.

The V gene is TRBV20-1, the J gene TRBJ2-7; D may be TRBD2 (6 bases). V shed 0 bases and J shed 1 base, with 13 bases lying between them. Per the germline V gene, CDR1 is DFQATT and CDR2 is SNEGSKA (reference sequence). CDR3 length equals 15 residues. The CDR3 reads CSARDRLAASYEQYF. DNA of the CDR3: TGCAGTGCTAGAGATCGGTTAGCGGCATCCTACGAGCAGTACTTC.

J is TRBJ1-6 and V is TRBV10-3, with no clear D. The V end was cut by 4 bases, the J end by 8 bases, with 3 bases between. In germline, CDR1 is ENHRY, CDR2 SYGVKD. The CDR3 has 11 residues. The CDR3, as DNA: TGTGCCATCAGTGGGGATTCACCCCTCCACTTT. This gives the protein CAISGDSPLHF.

This clonotype was observed at least ten times. This chain uses TRBV12-3 or TRBV12-4 with TRBJ1-1; no clear D. The CDR3 covers 13 residues. Trimming left V 6 bases short and J 5 bases short, with 13 bases between. The CDR3 DNA reads TGTGCCAGCAGCTCTCCCCCCGGGACTGAAGCTTTCTTT. Residues: CASSSPPGTEAFF.

The chain joins TRBV18 to TRBJ1-3, with D possibly matching TRBD1 (6 bases). Trimming pared 2 bases from V and 0 bases from J, leaving 8 bases between. Germline lookup yields CDR1 KGHSH and CDR2 LQKENI. The CDR3 covers 15 residues. The CDR3, as DNA: TGTGCCAGCTCACCAACAGGGCGCTCTGGAAACACCATATATTTT. Encoded protein: CASSPTGRSGNTIYF.

DNA for the CDR3: TGTGCCAGCAGTCCTCCAAATTCGGACTATGGCTACACCTTC. The encoded protein is CASSPPNSDYGYTF. The V gene is TRBV27, the J gene TRBJ1-2; D uncertain. The CDR3 has 14 amino acids. From germline, CDR1 is MNHEY and CDR2 SMNVEV (reference sequence). Trimming took 5 bases from V and 3 from J, leaving 13 bases between them.

In this sample, this clonotype turned up a few times. The chain joins TRBV4-1 to TRBJ1-4, with D hard to call. There are 12 residues in the CDR3. CDR1 and CDR2 (germline): MGHRA, YSYEKL. V was shortened by 3 bases and J by 5 bases, with 4 bases between the two germline ends. CDR3 region: CASSHLNEKLFF. The CDR3 bases are TGCGCCAGCAGCCATCTCAATGAAAAACTGTTTTTT.

This clonotype has more than one count but fewer than ten. The rearrangement links TRBV12-3 or TRBV12-4 to TRBJ1-1, with TRBD1 matching 8 bases. CDR3 length: 14 residues. V was pared by 3 bases and J by 2 bases, with 2 bases of the junction left unmatched. CDR3 nucleotide sequence: TGTGCCAGCAGTTTTCAGGGGGCAAACACTGAAGCTTTCTTT. Translating gives CASSFQGANTEAFF.

V and J are TRBV7-2 and TRBJ1-6; no reliable D call. Germline-derived CDR1 and CDR2 are SGHTA and FQGNSA. This CDR3 has 16 residues. Trimming stripped 7 bases from V and 6 bases from J, with 19 bases between. The CDR3 is CASTLGTSRGNSPLHF. CDR3 sequence (DNA): TGTGCCAGCACCCTGGGAACATCTCGGGGTAATTCACCCCTCCACTTT.

Only a few counts were recorded for this clonotype. The chain links TRBV20-1 to TRBJ1-3; D call uncertain. Per germline, CDR1 DFQATT and CDR2 SNEGSKA (reference sequence). V was clipped by 4 bases and J by 0 bases, with 7 bases between them. The CDR3 has 13 amino acids. The CDR3 sequence: CSATHSSGNTIYF. CDR3 bases: TGCAGTGCTACTCATAGCTCTGGAAACACCATATATTTT.

The V call is TRBV29-1, the J call TRBJ2-3, with 10 bases that match TRBD2. Germline CDR1 reads SQVTM; CDR2 reads ANQGSEA. CDR3 size: 15 residues. Losses at the gene ends were 2 bases for V and 0 bases for J; bases not matched to a gene: 2. CDR3 residues: CSVELAGDSTDTQYF. CDR3 DNA: TGCAGCGTTGAACTAGCGGGGGATAGCACAGATACGCAGTATTTT.

This clonotype was detected only a few times. The chain links TRBV5-1 to TRBJ1-1; 9 bases are a match to TRBD1. The CDR3 runs to 16 residues. V lost 4 bases, J lost 4 bases, and 11 bases stayed unmatched. The V gene's germline CDR1 is SGHRS and CDR2 YFSETQ. CDR3 sequence (DNA): TGCGCCAGCAGCCCGGGCCCACAGGGGGCGAGCACTGAAGCTTTCTTT. This sequence encodes CASSPGPQGASTEAFF.

This rearrangement joins TRBV20-1 to TRBJ2-7, with 11 bases fitting TRBD2. Unmatched junction bases numbered 11, after V lost 1 base and J lost 6 bases. Per germline, CDR1 DFQATT and CDR2 SNEGSKA (reference sequence). The CDR3 extends over 16 amino acids. The CDR3 spells CSARADLAGGPSEQYF. DNA of the CDR3: TGCAGTGCTAGAGCGGATTTAGCGGGGGGGCCTTCCGAGCAGTACTTC.

This chain connects TRBV2 to TRBJ2-3; TRBD2 is a possible D gene (6 bases). This CDR3 region has 16 residues. CDR1 and CDR2 (germline): SNHLY, FYNNEI. V was pared by 5 bases and J by 1 base, with 16 bases between. CDR3 in DNA: TGTGCCAGCAGTCCCCGGGCCGGGAGACGCACAGATACGCAGTATTTT. This translates into CASSPRAGRRTDTQYF.

The gene calls are TRBV6-6 and TRBJ1-5; 8 bases are a match to TRBD1. Germline trimming cut 2 bases from V and 7 bases from J; bases unmatched to any gene: 7. The CDR3 has 15 residues. Per the germline V gene, CDR1 is MNHNY and CDR2 is SVGAGI (reference sequence). CDR3 amino acids: CASSYGRQGTQPQHF. CDR3 DNA sequence: TGTGCCAGCAGTTACGGGAGACAGGGGACGCAGCCCCAGCATTTT.

This chain links TRBV6-6 with TRBJ1-5; no clear D gene. The CDR3 extends over 14 amino acids. The ends were cut back, 4 bases at V and 0 bases at J, with 7 bases in the middle. Germline V gene sequence: CDR1 MNHNY, CDR2 SVGAGI (reference sequence). The DNA of the CDR3 is TGTGCCAGCAGTTCAAGATTTAGCAATCAGCCCCAGCATTTT. Its translation is CASSSRFSNQPQHF.

In its sample, this clonotype was seen many times. The chain combines TRBV29-1 with TRBJ2-6; D gene uncertain. The CDR3 has 14 residues. Trimming pared 8 bases from V and 0 bases from J, leaving 11 bases between. Germline CDR1 reads SQVTM; CDR2 reads ANQGSEA. The CDR3 region is CSKRAHSGANVLTF. CDR3 in DNA: TGCAGCAAAAGGGCCCACTCTGGGGCCAACGTCCTGACTTTC.

The J gene is TRBJ1-2, the V gene TRBV6-5; TRBD1 might be the D (5 bases). With 6 bases removed from V and 4 bases from J, the gap between germline ends came to 12 bases. The CDR3 covers 13 residues. Germline V gene sequence: CDR1 MNHEY, CDR2 SVGAGI. The CDR3 region has the DNA TGTGCCAGCAGCGCCGGACAAGCCTATGGCTACACCTTC. This sequence encodes CASSAGQAYGYTF.

This clonotype was recorded at least ten times. The chain joins TRBV20-1 to TRBJ2-4; 9 nucleotides match TRBD2. The V gene's germline CDR1 is DFQATT and CDR2 SNEGSKA (reference sequence). The V and J ends lost 5 bases and 9 bases, in that order; junction bases with no gene match: 14. The CDR3 is made up of 15 amino acids. CDR3 DNA sequence: TGCAGTGCTCCCCAACTAGCGGGCTCCTTGGCCATTCAGTACTTC. Translating gives CSAPQLAGSLAIQYF.

V usage is TRBV3-1 and J usage is TRBJ2-1, with D hard to call. CDR1 and CDR2 from the germline V gene are LGHDT and YNNKEL (reference sequence). There are 16 residues in the CDR3. V shed 3 bases and J shed 5 bases, with 17 bases lying between them. CDR3 loop: CASSHLGRSADNEQFF. CDR3 bases: TGTGCCAGCAGCCACCTAGGACGGAGTGCGGACAATGAGCAGTTCTTC.

The sample holds a few counts of this clonotype. This sequence joins TRBV28 and TRBJ2-7; D gene uncertain. The V gene's germline CDR1 is MDHEN and CDR2 SYDVKM. V dropped 8 bases and J dropped 2 bases, with 16 bases sitting between them. This CDR3 is 14 amino acids long. CDR3 nucleotide sequence: TGTGCCAGCCGGTCTGGGGAACCAACCTACGAGCAGTACTTC. The encoded protein is CASRSGEPTYEQYF.

This clonotype has a count of ten or more. The chain is built from TRBV5-1 and TRBJ2-7, with unresolved D. The CDR3 has 14 residues. Trimming took off 0 bases at V and 3 bases at J, with 10 bases between the two ends. CDR1 is SGHRS, CDR2 YFSETQ, per germline. The CDR3 loop reads CASSLGGSRYEQYF. The CDR3, as DNA: TGCGCCAGCAGCTTGGGGGGAAGCCGCTACGAGCAGTACTTC. Looking up the rest from reference TRBV5-1 and TRBJ2-7 gives the full variable domain: KAGVTQTPRYLIKTRGQQVTLSCSPISGHRSVSWYQQTPGQGLQFLFEYFSETQRNKGNFPGRFSGRQFSNSRSEMNVSTLELGDSALYLCASSLGGSRYEQYFGPGTRLTVT.

This chain connects TRBV6-6 to TRBJ2-2; D unclear. Germline V CDR1 and CDR2: MNHNY, SVGAGI (reference sequence). The CDR3 contains 16 residues. V gave up 3 bases and J gave up 0 bases, with 11 bases separating them. The CDR3 loop reads CASSYPHGSNTGELFF. The DNA for the CDR3 is TGTGCCAGCAGTTATCCACATGGTTCGAACACCGGGGAGCTGTTTTTT.

This clonotype was found many times. This chain joins TRBV2 and TRBJ1-5; D not resolved. This CDR3 spans 14 amino acids. Trimming removed 4 bases at V and 2 bases at J, with 9 bases between. Germline V gene lookup returns CDR1 SNHLY and CDR2 FYNNEI. CDR3 nucleotide sequence: TGTGCCAGCAGTGGCGTTTGGGGCAATCAGCCCCAGCATTTT. It encodes CASSGVWGNQPQHF.

This clonotype occurred once. The chain uses TRBV12-3 or TRBV12-4 and TRBJ2-5, with TRBD2 as a possible D gene (6 bases). This CDR3 region has 16 residues. V lost 6 bases, J lost 1 base, and 18 bases lay in between. As DNA, the CDR3 is TGTGCCAGCAGCTTCCGACTAGGCTCCCCCCAAGAGACCCAGTACTTC. Translating it yields CASSFRLGSPQETQYF.

V gene TRBV7-9 combines with J gene TRBJ2-4; D tentatively fits TRBD1 or TRBD2 (6 bases each). Trimming shortened V by 3 bases and J by 4 bases, and 13 bases separated the two germline ends. The CDR3 totals 15 residues. The V gene's germline CDR1 is SEHNR and CDR2 FQNEAQ (reference sequence). CDR3 protein: CASSFSGGEKNIQYF. The CDR3 region has the DNA TGTGCCAGCAGCTTTTCCGGGGGCGAGAAAAACATTCAGTACTTC.

This clonotype was counted ten times or more. The chain joins TRBV4-3 to TRBJ2-3, with 9 bases identical to TRBD2. V lost 4 bases to trimming and J lost 4 bases; unmatched junction nucleotides: 9. Germline V lookup: CDR1 LGHNA, CDR2 YSLEER. CDR3 size: 16 residues. CDR3: CASSPKGAGGPDTQYF. DNA for the CDR3: TGCGCCAGCAGCCCAAAAGGGGCGGGGGGGCCAGATACGCAGTATTTT.

In this sample, this clonotype turned up a few times. This chain connects TRBV9 to TRBJ2-3, with no clear D. CDR3 length: 15 residues. Germline lookup yields CDR1 SGDLS and CDR2 YYNGEE. The V end was cut by 1 base, the J end by 5 bases, with 14 bases between. CDR3 protein: CASSVNSGTGDTQYF. The DNA for the CDR3 is TGTGCCAGCAGCGTAAACTCTGGAACGGGAGATACGCAGTATTTT.

The chain has TRBV6-2 or TRBV6-3 and TRBJ1-1; 8 nucleotides line up with TRBD1. Germline CDR1 is MNHEY and CDR2 is SVGEGT. There are 14 residues in the CDR3. The ends lost 5 bases at V and 4 bases at J; junction bases unmatched: 6. The CDR3 reads CASSQTGESTEAFF. CDR3 coding DNA: TGTGCCAGCAGTCAGACAGGGGAGAGCACTGAAGCTTTCTTT.